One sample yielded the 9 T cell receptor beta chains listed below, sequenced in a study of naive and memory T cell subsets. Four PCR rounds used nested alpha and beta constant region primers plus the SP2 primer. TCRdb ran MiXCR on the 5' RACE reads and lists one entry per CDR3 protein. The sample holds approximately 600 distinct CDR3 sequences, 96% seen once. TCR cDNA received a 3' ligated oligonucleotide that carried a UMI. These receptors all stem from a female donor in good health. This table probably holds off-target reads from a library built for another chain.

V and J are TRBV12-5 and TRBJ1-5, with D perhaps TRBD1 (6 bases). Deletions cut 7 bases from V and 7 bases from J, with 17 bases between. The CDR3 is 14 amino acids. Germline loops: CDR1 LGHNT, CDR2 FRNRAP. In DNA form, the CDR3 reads TGTGCTAGTGCCGAGGGGGGGGGAAGACAGCCCCAGCATTTT. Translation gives CASAEGGGRQPQHF.

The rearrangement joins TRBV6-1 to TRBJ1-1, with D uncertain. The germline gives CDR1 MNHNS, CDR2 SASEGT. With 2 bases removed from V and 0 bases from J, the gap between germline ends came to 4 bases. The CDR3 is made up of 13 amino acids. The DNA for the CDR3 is TGTGCCAGCAGTGAACGAGTGAACACTGAAGCTTTCTTT. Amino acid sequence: CASSERVNTEAFF.

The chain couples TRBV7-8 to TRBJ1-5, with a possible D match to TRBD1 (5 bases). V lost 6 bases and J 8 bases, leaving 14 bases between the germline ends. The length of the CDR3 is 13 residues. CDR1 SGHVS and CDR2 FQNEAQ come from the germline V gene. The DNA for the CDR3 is TGTGCCAGCAGTCGTGGACAATTGGAGCCCCAGCATTTT. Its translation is CASSRGQLEPQHF.

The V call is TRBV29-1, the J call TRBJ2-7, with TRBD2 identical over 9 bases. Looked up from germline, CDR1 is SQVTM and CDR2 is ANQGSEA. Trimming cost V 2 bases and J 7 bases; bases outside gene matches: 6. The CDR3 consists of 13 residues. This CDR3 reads CSVESSGSGEQYF. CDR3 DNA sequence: TGCAGCGTTGAAAGTAGCGGGAGTGGAGAGCAGTACTTC.

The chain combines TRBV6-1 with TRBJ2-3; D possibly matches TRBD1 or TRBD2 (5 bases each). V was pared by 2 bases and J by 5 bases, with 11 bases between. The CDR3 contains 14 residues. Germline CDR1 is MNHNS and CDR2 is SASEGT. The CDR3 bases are TGTGCCAGCAGTGAATCCTTGGGGGTAGATACGCAGTATTTT. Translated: CASSESLGVDTQYF.

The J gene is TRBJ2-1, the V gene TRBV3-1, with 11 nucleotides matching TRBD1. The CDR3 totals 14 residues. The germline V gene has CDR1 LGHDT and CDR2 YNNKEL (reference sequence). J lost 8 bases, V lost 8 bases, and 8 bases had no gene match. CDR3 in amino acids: CASGRTGGFDEQFF. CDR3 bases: TGTGCCAGCGGAAGGACAGGGGGCTTTGATGAGCAGTTCTTC.

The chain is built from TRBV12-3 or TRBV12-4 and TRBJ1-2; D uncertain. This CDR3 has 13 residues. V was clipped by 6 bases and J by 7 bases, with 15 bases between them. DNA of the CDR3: TGTGCCAGCAGGTCGCTTTTTTCCCGTGGCTACACCTTC. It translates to CASRSLFSRGYTF.

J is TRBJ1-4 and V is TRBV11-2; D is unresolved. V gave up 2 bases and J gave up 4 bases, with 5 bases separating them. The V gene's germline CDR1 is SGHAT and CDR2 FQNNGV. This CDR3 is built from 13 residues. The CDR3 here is CASSLRFNEKLFF. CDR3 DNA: TGTGCCAGCAGCTTAAGGTTTAATGAAAAACTGTTTTTT. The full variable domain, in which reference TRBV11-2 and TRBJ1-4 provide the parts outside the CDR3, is EAGVAQSPRYKIIEKRQSVAFWCNPISGHATLYWYQQILGQGPKLLIQFQNNGVVDDSQLPKDRFSAERLKGVDSTLKIQPAKLEDSAVYLCASSLRFNEKLFFGSGTQLSVL.

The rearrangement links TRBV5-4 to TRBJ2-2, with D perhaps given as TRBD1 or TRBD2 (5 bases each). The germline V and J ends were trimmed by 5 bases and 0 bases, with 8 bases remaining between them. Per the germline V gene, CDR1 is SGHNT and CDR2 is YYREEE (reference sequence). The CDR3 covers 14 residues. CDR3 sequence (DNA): TGTGCCAGCAGATGGGACGCGAACACCGGGGAGCTGTTTTTT. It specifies CASRWDANTGELFF.